This TCR beta chain is from a study of a mutant IDH1 vaccine in newly diagnosed glioma. Overall study: Before enrollment, the patients had been treated with radiotherapy alone, temozolomide alone, or both together. Most of them had received both.

Documented time point: baseline, week 1 (first vaccination visit). As for treatment: pre-vaccination baseline after standard-of-care therapy. There were new WHO grade 3 or 4 astrocytomas in the donors, and these were IDH1-mutant and ATRX-lost. Germline CDR1 is SGHDT and CDR2 is YYEEEE. The CDR3 contains 15 residues. V trimming: 0 bases; J trimming: 4 bases; junction bases outside the gene matches: 4. Profiled with immunoSEQ multiplex PCR; TCRdb holds only in-frame clones, not every one. The data contain some 51,000 clones, more than 60% of them singletons. Note on this clone: Its specificity is unknown.

Findings and caveats of the study: Pseudoprogression showed no apparent link to changes in top peripheral T cell clonotypes. Vaccine-induced immune responses occurred in over 80% of patients.

V is TRBV5-6 and J is TRBJ2-3; TRBD1 aligns across 8 bases. The TCR originated in a woman aged 40 to 50 with glioma. The material was PBMCs, obtained from a glioma patient treated with radiotherapy, temozolomide or both. This CDR3 is CASSLGQGAADTQYF. The DNA of the CDR3 is TGTGCCAGCAGCTTGGGGCAGGGGGCAGCAGATACGCAGTATTTT.